The entry below gives a single TCR beta chain sequence along with its context. As yet, its antigen is unknown. The data originate from a study of CXCR3-negative and CXCR3-positive naive CD8 T cells. Study-wide context: Summed over all libraries, TRB reads came to 110 million to 150 million, with about 1.5 +/- 0.3 million per library. Study results and limitations: Comparably high diversity marked both naive subsets, whereas memory CD8+ cells had much lower diversity. Naive cells that were CXCR3-negative or CXCR3-positive used TRBV-TRBJ genes alike, while memory cells diverged. More hydrophobic TRB CDR3s occurred in CXCR3-positive than in CXCR3-negative naive cells.

Germline CDR1 SGHKS, CDR2 YYEKEE (reference sequence). This CDR3 contains 16 residues. cDNA libraries for TRB were generated by 5' RACE incorporating UMI labels. TCRdb reanalyzed the 5' RACE reads and collapses them to one entry per CDR3 protein, without DNA. The repertoire table contains roughly 140,000 distinct CDR3 sequences. Sequences were obtained from naive CXCR3+ CD8+ T cells from blood. Subset in this sample: CD45RO-CCR7+CD27+CD95- naive CD8+ T cells expressing CXCR3 (TNR3+). This chain connects TRBV5-5 to TRBJ2-1; without DNA, the TCRdb call of TRBD1 cannot be checked. This TCR was recovered from a human donor in good health. Some clones in this sample may be carry-over from other donors' samples. The CDR3 protein is CASCTGTGDLGDEQFF.